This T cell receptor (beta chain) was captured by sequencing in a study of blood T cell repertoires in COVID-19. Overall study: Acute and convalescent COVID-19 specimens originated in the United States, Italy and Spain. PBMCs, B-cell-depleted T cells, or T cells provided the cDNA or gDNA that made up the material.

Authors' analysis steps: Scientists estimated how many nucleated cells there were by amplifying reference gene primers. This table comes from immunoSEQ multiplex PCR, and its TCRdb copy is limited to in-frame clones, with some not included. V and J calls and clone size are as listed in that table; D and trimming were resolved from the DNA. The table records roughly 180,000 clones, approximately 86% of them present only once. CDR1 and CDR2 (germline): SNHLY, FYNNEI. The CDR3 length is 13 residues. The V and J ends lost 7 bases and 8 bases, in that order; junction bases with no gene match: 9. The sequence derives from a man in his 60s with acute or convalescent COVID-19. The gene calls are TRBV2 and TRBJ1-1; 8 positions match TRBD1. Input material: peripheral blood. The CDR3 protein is CASKGQESIEAFF. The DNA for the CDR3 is TGTGCCAGCAAGGGACAGGAATCCATCGAAGCTTTCTTT.